Presented here are 20 T cell receptor beta chains from one specimen sequenced in a study of relationships among human T cell subsets. Anti-CD45RO beads selected memory T cells out of the CD45RA-negative fraction. Semiquantitative ARM-PCR amplified T cell receptor alpha and beta CDR3 regions from mRNA. Exponential amplification used communal superprimers after tagged nested gene-specific primers in ARM-PCR. TCRdb re-analysed the multiplex PCR reads in MiXCR, keeping a single row per CDR3 protein. The table has 8,000 to 10,000 distinct CDR3 sequences, around 49% seen once; the top ten hold approximately 5.4%. Sequenced input: memory T cells sorted from blood. These receptor sequences come from a man aged 35 to 55 in good health.

The rearrangement uses TRBV12-3 or TRBV12-4 and TRBJ1-2, with 9 positions matching TRBD1. Trimming removed 5 bases from V and 8 bases from J; junction bases left unmatched: 6. The CDR3 extends over 13 amino acids. The CDR3 spells CASSTGGAWGYTF. CDR3 in DNA: TGTGCCAGCAGTACAGGGGGCGCATGGGGCTACACCTTC.

J is TRBJ1-1 and V is TRBV4-2, with D perhaps matching TRBD1 (6 bases). Trimming took off 4 bases at V and 5 bases at J, with 23 bases between the two ends. CDR3 size: 17 residues. Germline assignment: CDR1 LGHNA and CDR2 YNFKEQ. The CDR3 DNA is TGTGCCAGCAGCCCAGTTAGGGGAGGGGGGCAAGGAACTGAAGCTTTCTTT. Translated: CASSPVRGGGQGTEAFF.

The CDR3 protein is CASSGRDILTDTQYF. The CDR3 DNA reads TGCGCCAGCAGCGGCCGGGACATTCTCACAGATACGCAGTATTTT. This chain uses TRBV4-1 with TRBJ2-3; tentative D call: TRBD1 (6 bases). The CDR3 has 15 amino acids. The V gene's germline CDR1 is MGHRA and CDR2 YSYEKL. V lost 5 bases and J 2 bases, leaving 14 bases between the germline ends.

There are a few counts of this clonotype. The chain combines TRBV28 with TRBJ2-7, with TRBD2 as a possible D gene (6 bases). The germline CDR1 and CDR2 sequences are MDHEN and SYDVKM. V lost 5 bases and J lost 0, with 20 bases in between. This CDR3 is built from 17 residues. CDR3 DNA sequence: TGTGCCAGCAGTCCTACCCGGGGACTCGAACCCTCCTACGAGCAGTACTTC. Translating gives CASSPTRGLEPSYEQYF. Full variable domain (remainder filled in from reference TRBV28 and TRBJ2-7): DVKVTQSSRYLVKRTGEKVFLECVQDMDHENMFWYRQDPGLGLRLIYFSYDVKMKEKGDIPEGYSVSREKKERFSLILESASTNQTSMYLCASSPTRGLEPSYEQYFGPGTRLTVT.

The rearrangement uses TRBV19 and TRBJ2-1; the D gene is possibly TRBD2 (6 bases). V was pared by 5 bases and J by 6 bases, with 17 bases between. The length of the CDR3 is 15 residues. Germline lookup yields CDR1 LNHDA and CDR2 SQIVND (reference sequence). CDR3 in DNA: TGTGCCAGTAGTCTCAGATCCGGGACTCGCAATGAGCAGTTCTTC. Translating it yields CASSLRSGTRNEQFF.

The chain combines TRBV4-1 with TRBJ1-5, with a tentative D call TRBD1 (6 bases). The CDR3 runs to 15 residues. Trimming stripped 4 bases from V and 0 bases from J, with 10 bases between. CDR1 is MGHRA and CDR2 is YSYEKL in the germline V gene. The CDR3, as DNA: TGCGCCAGCAGCCGAACAGGGAATAGCAATCAGCCCCAGCATTTT. Its protein product is CASSRTGNSNQPQHF.

The J gene is TRBJ1-5, the V gene TRBV30; maybe TRBD1 (6 bases). The germline gives CDR1 GTSNPN, CDR2 SVGIG (reference sequence). The CDR3 covers 14 residues. The V end lost 2 bases, the J end lost 0 bases, and 8 bases lay between the germline ends. The CDR3 coding sequence is TGTGCCTGGAGTCGGACAGCTAGCAATCAGCCCCAGCATTTT. Translating gives CAWSRTASNQPQHF.

Details on this clonotype: The CDR3 does not end in the conserved phenylalanine or tryptophan, so this is likely a read error. This rearrangement joins TRBV19 to TRBJ2-7; D might be TRBD1 or TRBD2, each matching 5 bases. Germline CDR1 reads LNHDA; CDR2 reads SQIVND (reference sequence). This CDR3 comprises 14 residues. Trimming pared 1 base from V and 2 bases from J, leaving 9 bases between. As DNA, the CDR3 is TGTGCCAGTAGTATAGCTGGGACGGCCTACGAGCAGTACTCC. Amino acids: CASSIAGTAYEQYS.

This chain uses TRBV29-1 with TRBJ2-5; no clear D gene. V lost 8 bases, J lost 2 bases, and 9 bases lay in between. Germline loops: CDR1 SQVTM, CDR2 ANQGSEA. This CDR3 contains 11 residues. The CDR3 region has the DNA TGCAGCACCCGCCGTCAAGAGACCCAGTACTTC. Amino acid sequence: CSTRRQETQYF.

This clonotype came up a few times. The chain employs TRBV6-5 and TRBJ1-4; TRBD1 matches 8 bases. The CDR3 has 17 residues. The V and J ends lost 5 bases and 4 bases, in that order; junction bases with no gene match: 12. Germline CDR1 reads MNHEY; CDR2 reads SVGAGI. The CDR3 coding sequence is TGTGCCAGCAGTGCGGCTGGGACAGGACCCCGTAATGAAAAACTGTTTTTT. Its protein is CASSAAGTGPRNEKLFF.

This sequence joins TRBV15 and TRBJ2-1, with a tentative D call TRBD1 (6 bases). Between the trimmed V and J ends, which lost 0 bases and 1 base, there was a span of 10 bases. This CDR3 comprises 16 residues. Germline V gives CDR1 LNHNV, CDR2 YYDKDF (reference sequence). CDR3 nucleotide sequence: TGTGCCACCAGCAGAGACGGCAGGGGATCCTACAATGAGCAGTTCTTC. As protein: CATSRDGRGSYNEQFF. The variable domain in full, completed from reference TRBV15 and TRBJ2-1, reads DAMVIQNPRYQVTQFGKPVTLSCSQTLNHNVMYWYQQKSSQAPKLLFHYYDKDFNNEADTPDNFQSRRPNTSFCFLDIRSPGLGDTAMYLCATSRDGRGSYNEQFFGPGTRLTVL.

This clonotype was detected only a few times. The chain combines TRBV5-4 with TRBJ2-7; 7 bases align to TRBD1. This CDR3 region has 13 residues. Germline V CDR1 and CDR2: SGHNT, YYREEE (reference sequence). With V trimmed by 4 bases and J by 4 bases, 5 bases remained unmatched. The CDR3 sequence is CASSPGTAYEQYF. The CDR3 bases are TGTGCCAGCAGCCCCGGGACAGCGTACGAGCAGTACTTC.

The chain combines TRBV29-1 with TRBJ1-1; D uncertain. Germline assignment: CDR1 SQVTM and CDR2 ANQGSEA. V was cut by 5 bases and J by 2 bases, with 6 bases left in between. This CDR3 has 11 amino acids. CDR3 coding DNA: TGCAGCGTTTCGATCAACACTGAAGCTTTCTTT. Translation gives CSVSINTEAFF. Based on the CDR3 plus reference TRBV29-1 and TRBJ1-1, the full variable domain is SAVISQKPSRDICQRGTSLTIQCQVDSQVTMMFWYRQQPGQSLTLIATANQGSEATYESGFVIDKFPISRPNLTFSTLTVSNMSPEDSSIYLCSVSINTEAFFGQGTRLTVV.

The chain is built from TRBV27 and TRBJ1-2; weak D call: TRBD1 (5 bases). CDR3 length: 15 amino acids. CDR1 and CDR2 (germline): MNHEY, SMNVEV (reference sequence). The V end lost 4 bases, the J end lost 0 bases, and 12 bases lay between the germline ends. The CDR3 is CASSSREGANYGYTF. Here the CDR3 DNA reads TGTGCCAGCAGTTCCCGTGAAGGGGCTAACTATGGCTACACCTTC.

The gene calls are TRBV11-2 and TRBJ1-1, with D possibly being TRBD1 (5 bases). The V gene's germline CDR1 is SGHAT and CDR2 FQNNGV. There are 16 residues in the CDR3. Trimming stripped 3 bases from V and 5 bases from J, with 19 bases between. The CDR3 reads CASSFGLDTRGTEAFF. For the CDR3, the DNA is TGTGCCAGCAGCTTTGGCCTGGACACCCGGGGGACTGAAGCTTTCTTT.

In its sample, this clonotype ranks as medium-sized. This chain uses TRBV28 with TRBJ2-1; 7 bases map to TRBD2. The CDR3 has 15 residues. Germline CDR1 reads MDHEN; CDR2 reads SYDVKM. V trimming: 7 bases; J trimming: 0 bases; junction bases outside the gene matches: 6. CDR3 loop: CASIGGSASYNEQFF. CDR3 coding DNA: TGTGCCAGCATCGGCGGGAGTGCCTCCTACAATGAGCAGTTCTTC. Supplemented by reference TRBV28 and TRBJ2-1, the full variable domain reads DVKVTQSSRYLVKRTGEKVFLECVQDMDHENMFWYRQDPGLGLRLIYFSYDVKMKEKGDIPEGYSVSREKKERFSLILESASTNQTSMYLCASIGGSASYNEQFFGPGTRLTVL.

This chain links TRBV29-1 with TRBJ1-5; TRBD1 matches 9 bases. Germline-derived CDR1 and CDR2 are SQVTM and ANQGSEA. V was pared by 6 bases and J by 3 bases, with 6 bases of the junction left unmatched. The length of the CDR3 is 14 residues. CDR3 in amino acids: CSVRDRAANQPQHF. The CDR3 DNA follows: TGCAGCGTAAGGGACAGGGCCGCCAATCAGCCCCAGCATTTT.

The chain links TRBV4-1 to TRBJ1-1, with D perhaps TRBD1 (6 bases). Germline V lookup: CDR1 MGHRA, CDR2 YSYEKL. This CDR3 has 14 residues. V dropped 4 bases and J dropped 6 bases, with 15 bases sitting between them. The CDR3 sequence is CASSPRGAGAEAFF. The CDR3 coding sequence is TGCGCCAGCAGCCCGCGGGGGGCTGGAGCTGAAGCTTTCTTT.

CDR3 residues: CASSLSTYEQYF. The DNA of the CDR3 is TGTGCCAGCAGTTTGTCAACCTACGAGCAGTACTTC. The rearrangement joins TRBV28 to TRBJ2-7; unclear D gene. The CDR3 spans 12 residues. CDR1 MDHEN and CDR2 SYDVKM come from the germline V gene. V lost 3 bases to trimming and J lost 2 bases, with 5 bases between them.

The V and J genes are TRBV12-3 or TRBV12-4 and TRBJ2-5; possible D gene TRBD1, 6 bases. V shed 5 bases and J shed 5 bases, with 15 bases lying between them. The CDR3 has 14 amino acids. Here the CDR3 reads CASSLNRVRETQYF. The CDR3, as DNA: TGTGCCAGCAGTCTGAACAGGGTTCGCGAGACCCAGTACTTC.